Below, 24 T cell receptor beta chains from the same sample are listed, as sequenced in a study of shared clonotypes between healthy human individuals. Sequencing was performed with immunoSEQ multiplex PCR; in TCRdb, only in-frame clones are kept and a portion is missing. This table holds about 1.5 million clones, 95% to 99% found once. The sequenced sample consisted of naive CD4+ T cells sorted from blood. Subset indicated: CD45RA+ positively selected. The source of these receptors is a man aged 25-45 years in good health.

The chain joins TRBV5-6 to TRBJ1-1; D perhaps matches TRBD1 (5 bases). Germline V lookup: CDR1 SGHDT, CDR2 YYEEEE. This CDR3 region has 13 residues. V was pared by 3 bases and J by 4 bases, with 10 bases between. CDR3 in amino acids: CASSSRGITEAFF. CDR3 DNA: TGTGCCAGCAGCTCGAGGGGCATCACTGAAGCTTTCTTT.

The chain links TRBV30 to TRBJ1-5; possible D gene TRBD1, 6 bases. CDR3 length: 13 residues. Germline CDR1 and CDR2: GTSNPN and SVGIG (reference sequence). The V and J ends lost 5 bases and 2 bases respectively, with 10 bases between them. The CDR3 loop reads CAWQQGGNQPQHF. In DNA form, the CDR3 reads TGTGCCTGGCAACAGGGAGGCAATCAGCCCCAGCATTTT.

J is TRBJ2-1 and V is TRBV7-2, with 12 bases identical to TRBD2. Trimming cost V 6 bases and J 7 bases; bases outside gene matches: 7. This CDR3 is 15 amino acids long. The germline V gene has CDR1 SGHTA and CDR2 FQGNSA. CDR3 sequence reads: CASRPTSGRLNEQFF. The CDR3 bases are TGTGCCAGCAGGCCTACTAGCGGGAGGCTTAATGAGCAGTTCTTC.

The CDR3 nucleotides are TGTGCCATCAGTAAGGGACAGGGGGCGACAGATACGCAGTATTTT. Protein product: CAISKGQGATDTQYF. V is TRBV10-3 and J is TRBJ2-3, with 12 bases matching TRBD1. The V segment lost 5 bases and the J segment 3 bases; nucleotides outside the gene matches: 3. The CDR3 is 15 residues long. Per the germline V gene, CDR1 is ENHRY and CDR2 is SYGVKD.

V gene TRBV10-3 combines with J gene TRBJ2-7; no reliable D call. Germline assignment: CDR1 ENHRY and CDR2 SYGVKD. This CDR3 region has 15 residues. V lost 10 bases, J lost 2 bases, and 21 bases lay in between. The CDR3 sequence: CATSPADFEPYEQYF. CDR3 DNA: TGTGCCACCTCCCCCGCAGACTTCGAACCCTACGAGCAGTACTTC.

This chain joins TRBV14 and TRBJ2-7; TRBD2 might be the D (5 bases). The ends were cut back, 4 bases at V and 0 bases at J, with 19 bases in the middle. The CDR3 extends over 17 amino acids. Germline V gene sequence: CDR1 SGHDN, CDR2 FVKESK. CDR3 sequence (DNA): TGTGCCAGCAGCCCAAGTGGGAGACGGCGGAGCTCCTACGAGCAGTACTTC. Encoded protein: CASSPSGRRRSSYEQYF.

V and J are TRBV7-9 and TRBJ2-5, with D possibly being TRBD2 (7 bases). Per the germline V gene, CDR1 is SEHNR and CDR2 is FQNEAQ (reference sequence). The CDR3 runs to 15 residues. Between the trimmed V and J ends, which lost 0 bases and 5 bases, there was a span of 13 bases. CDR3 residues: CASSLARGQIETQYF. CDR3 coding DNA: TGTGCCAGCAGCTTAGCGCGGGGGCAGATCGAGACCCAGTACTTC.

The chain employs TRBV4-2 and TRBJ1-2, with 8 positions matching TRBD1. The germline gives CDR1 LGHNA, CDR2 YNFKEQ. This CDR3 has 13 residues. V was pared by 9 bases and J by 6 bases, with 9 bases of the junction left unmatched. CDR3 DNA sequence: TGTGCCAGTTGGGACAGGATAATAGATGGCTACACCTTC. It is translated as CASWDRIIDGYTF.

V gene TRBV11-2 combines with J gene TRBJ2-5, with TRBD2 identical over 10 bases. The CDR3 length is 15 residues. Germline V gives CDR1 SGHAT, CDR2 FQNNGV. With 5 bases clipped from V and 1 base from J, the junction kept 4 bases outside the gene matches. The CDR3 DNA reads TGTGCCAGCAGCCTCGGACTAGCGGCCCAAGAGACCCAGTACTTC. Its translation is CASSLGLAAQETQYF. The variable domain in full, with the rest retrieved from reference TRBV11-2 and TRBJ2-5, is EAGVAQSPRYKIIEKRQSVAFWCNPISGHATLYWYQQILGQGPKLLIQFQNNGVVDDSQLPKDRFSAERLKGVDSTLKIQPAKLEDSAVYLCASSLGLAAQETQYFGPGTRLLVL.

As regards this clone: Additional DNA sequences in this sample encode the identical CDR3. The chain is built from TRBV5-1 and TRBJ2-3; 11 positions agree with TRBD1. Germline values: CDR1 SGHRS, CDR2 YFSETQ. This CDR3 is 14 amino acids long. V dropped 4 bases and J dropped 6; count of bases not matched to a gene: 4. The CDR3 bases are TGCGCCAGCAGCCTAGGGACAGGGGGTGATACGCAGTATTTT. The encoded protein is CASSLGTGGDTQYF.

The chain carries TRBV28 and TRBJ2-2, with D uncertain. Germline-derived CDR1 and CDR2 are MDHEN and SYDVKM. V shed 2 bases and J shed 7 bases, with 2 bases lying between them. The CDR3 consists of 11 residues. The CDR3 region is CASSLLGELFF. The CDR3 DNA sequence: TGTGCCAGCAGTTTACTCGGGGAGCTGTTTTTT.

The chain employs TRBV7-2 and TRBJ2-1; D gene unclear. The V gene lost 3 bases and the J gene lost 10 bases, with 13 bases spanning the gap. The CDR3 contains 13 residues. The germline CDR1 and CDR2 sequences are SGHTA and FQGNSA. In DNA, the CDR3 is TGTGCCAGCAGCTTTACCCGACTGGGGGAGCAGTTCTTC. It yields the protein CASSFTRLGEQFF.

On this clone itself: The sample has other DNA sequences that encode this CDR3 too. V gene TRBV5-1 combines with J gene TRBJ2-1, with D unresolved. Trimming left V 2 bases short and J 0 bases short, with 9 bases between. Germline loops: CDR1 SGHRS, CDR2 YFSETQ. CDR3 size: 15 residues. The CDR3 reads CASSFRESSYNEQFF. CDR3 coding DNA: TGCGCCAGCAGCTTCCGCGAGAGCTCCTACAATGAGCAGTTCTTC.

The chain has TRBV5-1 and TRBJ1-5, with D uncertain. CDR1 SGHRS and CDR2 YFSETQ come from the germline V gene. This CDR3 region has 15 residues. The V end was cut by 0 bases, the J end by 7 bases, with 14 bases between. The CDR3 loop reads CASSLGSGREQPQHF. The CDR3 nucleotides read TGCGCCAGCAGCTTGGGTTCGGGGAGAGAGCAGCCCCAGCATTTT.

Of note for this clone: This sample includes further DNA sequences coding for the same CDR3. This rearrangement joins TRBV5-1 to TRBJ1-4, with a possible D match to TRBD1 (5 bases). The germline V gene has CDR1 SGHRS and CDR2 YFSETQ. This CDR3 is 14 amino acids long. Deletions cut 4 bases from V and 5 bases from J, with 12 bases between. The CDR3 bases are TGCGCCAGCAGCGGGGGGGAGACCAATGAAAAACTGTTTTTT. Protein: CASSGGETNEKLFF.

The genes are TRBV29-1 and TRBJ2-5, with 8 nucleotides matching TRBD2. Germline V lookup: CDR1 SQVTM, CDR2 ANQGSEA. The CDR3 covers 14 residues. After removal of 7 bases from V and 3 bases from J, the junction contained 10 bases not matched to a gene. DNA of the CDR3: TGCAGCGCCCGACGACCGGGACTAGAAGAGACCCAGTACTTC. It is translated as CSARRPGLEETQYF.

The chain has TRBV18 and TRBJ2-7; maybe TRBD1 (5 bases). Per the germline V gene, CDR1 is KGHSH and CDR2 is LQKENI. CDR3 length: 17 amino acids. The ends were cut back, 3 bases at V and 0 bases at J, with 18 bases in the middle. The CDR3 region is CASSPNRRITSSYEQYF. The CDR3 DNA reads as TGTGCCAGCTCACCGAACAGGCGCATCACGAGCTCCTACGAGCAGTACTTC. The whole variable domain, remainder taken from reference TRBV18 and TRBJ2-7, is NAGVMQNPRHLVRRRGQEARLRCSPMKGHSHVYWYRQLPEEGLKFMVYLQKENIIDESGMPKERFSAEFPKEGPSILRIQQVVRGDSAAYFCASSPNRRITSSYEQYFGPGTRLTVT.

The chain joins TRBV10-3 to TRBJ2-1; a weak D match, TRBD2 (5 bases). Germline V CDR1 and CDR2: ENHRY, SYGVKD. The CDR3 consists of 12 residues. Trimming cost V 8 bases and J 5 bases, with 10 bases left between them. As DNA, the CDR3 is TGTGCCATCGGAGGACCCGACAATGAGCAGTTCTTC. It is translated as CAIGGPDNEQFF.

The chain is built from TRBV7-2 and TRBJ2-5; D assignment may be TRBD1 or TRBD2 (6 bases each). The CDR3 extends over 14 amino acids. The ends were cut back, 6 bases at V and 5 bases at J, with 16 bases in the middle. CDR1 is SGHTA, CDR2 FQGNSA, per germline. CDR3 protein: CASRHTGGLETQYF. CDR3 in DNA: TGTGCCAGCAGGCACACCGGGGGCTTGGAGACCCAGTACTTC.

The chain has TRBV2 and TRBJ2-5; 7 nucleotides line up with TRBD1. CDR3 size: 14 residues. Looked up from germline, CDR1 is SNHLY and CDR2 is FYNNEI. Trimming at V came to 5 bases and at J to 1 base, leaving 4 bases not matched to a gene. The CDR3 DNA follows: TGTGCCAGCAGTTCGGGGACAGTCCAAGAGACCCAGTACTTC. Translating gives CASSSGTVQETQYF.

The chain uses TRBV5-6 and TRBJ2-1, with D possibly being TRBD2 (5 bases). CDR1 SGHDT and CDR2 YYEEEE come from the germline V gene. The CDR3 consists of 15 residues. V was clipped by 2 bases and J by 4 bases, with 13 bases between them. In nucleotides, the CDR3 is TGTGCCAGCAGCTTTGAGGGCAGAGTTTACAATGAGCAGTTCTTC. It encodes CASSFEGRVYNEQFF.

The gene calls are TRBV4-2 and TRBJ2-1; 11 bases align to TRBD2. With V trimmed by 4 bases and J by 5 bases, 4 bases remained unmatched. The germline gives CDR1 LGHNA, CDR2 YNFKEQ. This CDR3 spans 15 amino acids. The CDR3 here is CASSRGTSGDNEQFF. DNA of the CDR3: TGTGCCAGCAGCCGAGGGACTAGCGGAGACAATGAGCAGTTCTTC.

The rearrangement uses TRBV7-9 and TRBJ1-3; D gene unclear. Per the germline V gene, CDR1 is SEHNR and CDR2 is FQNEAQ (reference sequence). CDR3 length: 13 residues. The V and J ends lost 1 base and 0 bases respectively, with 1 base between them. DNA for the CDR3: TGTGCCAGCAGCTTAGTCTCTGGAAACACCATATATTTT. It yields the protein CASSLVSGNTIYF.

The J gene is TRBJ2-3, the V gene TRBV5-1; D possibly corresponds to TRBD2 (5 bases). Trimming removed 0 bases at V and 3 bases at J, with 11 bases between. Germline CDR1 SGHRS, CDR2 YFSETQ. The CDR3 loop spans 15 amino acids. CDR3: CASSLARGVTDTQYF. In DNA, the CDR3 is TGCGCCAGCAGCTTGGCTCGGGGAGTAACAGATACGCAGTATTTT.